This T cell receptor (beta chain) was captured by sequencing in a study of blood T cell repertoires in COVID-19. Across the study: Some COVID-19 samples were acute and others convalescent; all came from the United States, Italy and Spain. The cDNA or gDNA used as material had been derived from T cells, B-cell-depleted T cells, or PBMCs.

Authors' methods: The assay estimated nucleated cells by amplifying reference gene primers. Method: immunoSEQ multiplex PCR; TCRdb's copy keeps in-frame clones and lacks some. V and J calls and clone size are as listed in that table; D and trimming were resolved from the DNA. Of 90,000 to 120,000 clones listed, around four fifths are singletons. Trimming took 6 bases from V and 0 from J, leaving 12 bases between them. The germline V gene encodes CDR1 MDHEN and CDR2 SYDVKM. The CDR3 contains 15 residues. The origin of this receptor is a woman aged 70-85 years with acute or convalescent COVID-19. The rearrangement joins TRBV28 to TRBJ1-5; a weak D match, TRBD1 (6 bases). Sequenced material: peripheral blood. CDR3 region: CASSDTGNSNQPQHF. The CDR3 nucleotides are TGTGCCAGCAGCGACACAGGGAATAGCAATCAGCCCCAGCATTTT.